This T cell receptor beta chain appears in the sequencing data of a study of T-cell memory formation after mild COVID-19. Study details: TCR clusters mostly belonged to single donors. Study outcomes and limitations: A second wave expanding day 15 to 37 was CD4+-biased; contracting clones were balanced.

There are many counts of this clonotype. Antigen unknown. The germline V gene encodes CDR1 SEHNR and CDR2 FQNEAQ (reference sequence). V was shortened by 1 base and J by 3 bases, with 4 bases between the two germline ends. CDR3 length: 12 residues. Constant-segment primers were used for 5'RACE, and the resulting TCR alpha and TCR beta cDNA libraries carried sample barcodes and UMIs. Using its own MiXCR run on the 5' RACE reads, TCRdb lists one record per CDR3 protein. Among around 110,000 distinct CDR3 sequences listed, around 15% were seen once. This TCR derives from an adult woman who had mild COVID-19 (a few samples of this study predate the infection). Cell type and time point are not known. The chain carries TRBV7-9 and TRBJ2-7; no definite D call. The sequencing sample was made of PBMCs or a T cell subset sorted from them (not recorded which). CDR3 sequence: CASSLVRYEQYF. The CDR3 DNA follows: TGTGCCAGCAGCTTAGTTCGCTACGAGCAGTACTTC.